Each of the 25 T cell receptor beta chains below was sequenced from the same sample in a study of T cell responses to AZD1222 COVID-19 vaccine. Profiled with immunoSEQ multiplex PCR; TCRdb holds only in-frame clones, not every one. The repertoire has about 44,000 clones, around 80% of them found once; the top ten carry about 3.8%. Sequences were derived from peripheral blood, sampled on day 0 of AZD1222 vaccination. The receptors shown here come from an adult in good health.

The chain employs TRBV12-3 or TRBV12-4 and TRBJ2-2, with D unclear. CDR3 length equals 13 residues. Trimming pared 3 bases from V and 5 bases from J, leaving 7 bases between. CDR3 DNA: TGTGCCAGCAGTTTTTCGCAGACCGGGGAGCTGTTTTTT. Translating it yields CASSFSQTGELFF.

V is TRBV5-1 and J is TRBJ1-6; 8 bases are shared with TRBD1. Germline V gives CDR1 SGHRS, CDR2 YFSETQ. V gave up 0 bases and J gave up 2 bases; unmatched junction bases: 7. The CDR3 contains 18 residues. CDR3 in DNA: TGCGCCAGCAGCTTGGCCGGGACAGGTTTAACCTATAATTCACCCCTCCACTTT. Protein: CASSLAGTGLTYNSPLHF.

This rearrangement joins TRBV6-2 or TRBV6-3 to TRBJ1-2; TRBD1 matches 10 bases. The CDR3 consists of 16 residues. V trimming: 4 bases; J trimming: 3 bases; junction bases outside the gene matches: 8. Per the germline V gene, CDR1 is MNHEY and CDR2 is SVGEGT. CDR3 bases: TGTGCCAGCAGTTCTTCCGGGACAGGGGCAGACTATGGCTACACCTTC. It codes for CASSSSGTGADYGYTF.

This clone was seen more than once but under ten times. The V call is TRBV9, the J call TRBJ2-7; D is possibly TRBD1 or TRBD2 (6 bases each). CDR3 length equals 14 residues. The V end was cut by 2 bases, the J end by 5 bases, with 14 bases between. Germline V gene data show CDR1 as SGDLS and CDR2 as YYNGEE. The CDR3 DNA is TGTGCCAGCAGCGTCACCGGGGGCGACCACGAGCAGTACTTC. The encoded protein is CASSVTGGDHEQYF.

The rearrangement joins TRBV29-1 to TRBJ1-1; D unclear. Germline loops: CDR1 SQVTM, CDR2 ANQGSEA. With 3 bases removed from V and 1 base from J, the gap between germline ends came to 3 bases. The CDR3 is made up of 11 amino acids. DNA of the CDR3: TGCAGCGTTGACGGGAACACTGAAGCTTTCTTT. Residues: CSVDGNTEAFF.

The V gene is TRBV11-2, the J gene TRBJ1-1; D not resolved. Germline loops: CDR1 SGHAT, CDR2 FQNNGV. V lost 5 bases to trimming and J lost 0 bases, with 19 bases between them. The CDR3 sequence is 17 residues long. In DNA form, the CDR3 reads TGTGCCAGCAGCAATATCTTCCAGATGGAAATGAACACTGAAGCTTTCTTT. Protein product: CASSNIFQMEMNTEAFF.

The chain carries TRBV5-5 and TRBJ2-1; 8 bases align to TRBD2. J was trimmed by 4 bases and V by 0 bases; bases with no gene match: 6. The CDR3 covers 16 residues. From germline, CDR1 is SGHKS and CDR2 YYEKEE (reference sequence). CDR3 DNA sequence: TGTGCCAGCAGCTTGGAGGAGGTAGCGGGATACAATGAGCAGTTCTTC. Translation: CASSLEEVAGYNEQFF.

The chain combines TRBV4-3 with TRBJ2-1; D unclear. The CDR3 spans 14 residues. Trimming removed 0 bases at V and 13 bases at J, with 16 bases between. Germline CDR1 is LGHNA and CDR2 is YSLEER. In DNA form, the CDR3 reads TGCGCCAGCAGCCAAGACGAGAGAAATGAGATCCAGTTCTTC. Translation: CASSQDERNEIQFF.

This rearrangement joins TRBV5-1 to TRBJ2-3; tentatively, D is TRBD2 (5 bases). Germline values: CDR1 SGHRS, CDR2 YFSETQ. Trimming left V 4 bases short and J 2 bases short, with 11 bases between. The CDR3 contains 14 residues. CDR3 sequence (DNA): TGCGCCAGCAGCATACTAGGGTTCACAGATACGCAGTATTTT. The encoded protein is CASSILGFTDTQYF.

The chain's CDR3 is CASSPLGNYGYTF. CDR3 sequence (DNA): TGTGCCAGCAGCCCCCTTGGGAACTATGGCTACACCTTC. This chain joins TRBV3-1 (or the pseudogene TRBV3-2) and TRBJ1-2; D unresolved. Per germline, CDR1 LGHDT and CDR2 YNNKEL (reference sequence). Trimming took 4 bases from V and 2 from J, leaving 8 bases between them. The CDR3 is 13 amino acids.

The rearrangement links TRBV30 to TRBJ1-1; a possible D gene is TRBD1 (5 bases). This CDR3 contains 17 residues. Germline values: CDR1 GTSNPN, CDR2 SVGIG (reference sequence). V was pared by 3 bases and J by 3 bases, with 23 bases between. For the CDR3, the DNA is TGTGCCTGGAGGGGGGACCATACCTCCCCGATGGACACTGAAGCTTTCTTT. Translated, it gives CAWRGDHTSPMDTEAFF.

The chain uses TRBV24-1 and TRBJ2-3; no clear D gene. Germline-derived CDR1 and CDR2 are KGHDR and SFDVKD. Trimming cost V 3 bases and J 7 bases, with 10 bases left between them. This CDR3 comprises 13 residues. In nucleotides, the CDR3 is TGTGCCACCAGTGATAACATAGGGTATACGCAGTATTTT. It is translated as CATSDNIGYTQYF.

This clone showed up just once. The chain couples TRBV6-6 to TRBJ1-3; D unresolved. Germline assignment: CDR1 MNHNY and CDR2 SVGAGI (reference sequence). CDR3 length equals 12 residues. Deletions cut 6 bases from V and 3 bases from J, with 6 bases between. Written as DNA, the CDR3 is TGTGCCAGCAGCCCTAGTGGAAACACCATATATTTT. This translates into CASSPSGNTIYF.

This clone was recorded once. V gene TRBV13 combines with J gene TRBJ2-7, with a weak D call TRBD1 (5 bases). Trimming removed 4 bases from V and 2 bases from J, with 12 bases in between. Per the germline V gene, CDR1 is PRHDT and CDR2 is FYEKMQ (reference sequence). The length of the CDR3 is 14 residues. The CDR3 nucleotides are TGTGCCAGCAGCTCCCTCGACAGAACCTACGAGCAGTACTTC. Its translation is CASSSLDRTYEQYF.

The chain has TRBV12-3 or TRBV12-4 and TRBJ1-2, with 7 nucleotides matching TRBD1. This CDR3 has 13 residues. The J segment lost 3 bases and the V segment lost 4 bases, leaving 2 bases of the junction unmatched. The CDR3 sequence is CASSYRGDYGYTF. As DNA, the CDR3 is TGTGCCAGCAGTTACAGGGGTGACTATGGCTACACCTTC.

V gene TRBV5-4 combines with J gene TRBJ2-7; 7 bases are shared with TRBD1. Germline CDR1 is SGHNT and CDR2 is YYREEE (reference sequence). CDR3 length: 16 residues. V lost 5 bases to trimming and J lost 0 bases; unmatched junction nucleotides: 11. CDR3 nucleotide sequence: TGTGCCAGCAGGACAGGGCCTCCTTCTTTCTCCTACGAGCAGTACTTC. This codes for CASRTGPPSFSYEQYF.

The table lists this clone with a count of one. The J gene is TRBJ1-1, the V gene TRBV5-1, with 9 nucleotides matching TRBD1. Trimming cost V 4 bases and J 1 base; bases outside gene matches: 5. This CDR3 contains 15 residues. The germline CDR1 and CDR2 sequences are SGHRS and YFSETQ. CDR3 in DNA: TGCGCCAGCAGCCTAGGACAGGGGCCGAACACTGAAGCTTTCTTT. Protein sequence: CASSLGQGPNTEAFF.

This clone was seen only a few times. This chain links TRBV2 with TRBJ1-1; 7 bases agree with TRBD1. J was trimmed by 2 bases and V by 6 bases; bases with no gene match: 6. CDR1 SNHLY and CDR2 FYNNEI come from the germline V gene. The CDR3 contains 14 residues. CDR3: CASRAGQSNTEAFF. In nucleotides, the CDR3 is TGTGCCAGCAGGGCGGGACAGTCAAACACTGAAGCTTTCTTT.

The chain links TRBV3-1 (or the pseudogene TRBV3-2) to TRBJ2-5; TRBD1 is a possible D gene (5 bases). Germline values: CDR1 LGHDT, CDR2 YNNKEL (reference sequence). The germline V and J ends were trimmed by 5 bases and 3 bases, with 10 bases remaining between them. The length of the CDR3 is 13 residues. CDR3 DNA: TGTGCCAGCAGCTCAACAGGAGAAGAGACCCAGTACTTC. Its protein is CASSSTGEETQYF.

CDR3 nucleotide sequence: TGTGCCAGCAGCTTGGCCCCCATGCCGTACGAGCAGTACTTC. This encodes CASSLAPMPYEQYF. This chain connects TRBV11-2 to TRBJ2-7; D call uncertain. The CDR3 runs 14 residues. Germline V lookup: CDR1 SGHAT, CDR2 FQNNGV. The V gene lost 3 bases and the J gene lost 4 bases, with 13 bases spanning the gap.

The chain couples TRBV29-1 to TRBJ1-1; D not certain. The CDR3 spans 13 residues. Trimming removed 6 bases at V and 2 bases at J, with 13 bases between. Germline V gene sequence: CDR1 SQVTM, CDR2 ANQGSEA. CDR3 DNA: TGCAGCGTGGCCCGGACCGACAACACTGAAGCTTTCTTT. It codes for CSVARTDNTEAFF.

The V and J genes are TRBV2 and TRBJ1-2; 8 bases map to TRBD1. This CDR3 has 14 residues. Germline V gene lookup returns CDR1 SNHLY and CDR2 FYNNEI. Germline trimming cut 6 bases from V and 7 bases from J; bases unmatched to any gene: 10. The CDR3 sequence is CASSEQGGSFGYTF. CDR3 nucleotide sequence: TGTGCCAGCAGCGAACAGGGGGGTAGTTTTGGCTACACCTTC.

The chain recombines TRBV4-3 with TRBJ2-1; no firm D call. Looked up from germline, CDR1 is LGHNA and CDR2 is YSLEER. The CDR3 contains 13 residues. The V end lost 0 bases, the J end lost 9 bases, and 9 bases lay between the germline ends. In DNA, the CDR3 is TGCGCCAGCAGCCAAGATTTCGGTCCTGAGCAGTTCTTC. Encoded protein: CASSQDFGPEQFF.

The genes are TRBV5-1 and TRBJ2-7, with D hard to call. Trimming shortened V by 2 bases and J by 3 bases, and 6 bases separated the two germline ends. The CDR3 consists of 12 residues. Germline V gene sequence: CDR1 SGHRS, CDR2 YFSETQ. The CDR3 here is CASSFLGYEQYF. As DNA, the CDR3 is TGCGCCAGCAGCTTTCTGGGCTACGAGCAGTACTTC.

The rearrangement joins TRBV6-5 to TRBJ1-2; possible D gene TRBD1, 6 bases. V was cut by 4 bases and J by 5 bases, with 11 bases left in between. The CDR3 totals 13 residues. Germline loops: CDR1 MNHEY, CDR2 SVGAGI. The CDR3 loop is CASSFRGGYGYTF. CDR3 DNA: TGTGCCAGCAGTTTCAGGGGCGGTTATGGCTACACCTTC.